Below, 2 T cell receptor beta chains from the same sample are listed, as sequenced in a study of metastatic and nonmetastatic thyroid tumors. No treatment had been given to any patient before thyroid surgery. Through MiXCR, TCRdb re-clonotyped the PCR reads. The sample has around 15,000 clones, 24% seen once; the top ten hold around 7.7%. Sequencing was carried out using tumor tissue. These receptors were collected from a female donor with papillary thyroid cancer or a benign thyroid nodule (not recorded which). Some clones in this sample may be carry-over from other donors' samples.

This clone has just a few counts. The gene calls are TRBV7-9 and TRBJ2-2; TRBD1 agrees at 10 bases. Trimming took 4 bases from V and 1 from J; bases not matched to a gene: 0. Per germline, CDR1 SEHNR and CDR2 FQNEAQ (reference sequence). The CDR3 covers 15 residues. CDR3 in amino acids: CASSWDRGNTGELFF. The CDR3 nucleotides read TGTGCCAGCAGCTGGGACAGGGGGAACACCGGGGAGCTGTTTTTT.

At least ten counts were recorded for this clone. The chain couples TRBV19 to TRBJ1-1; no clear D gene. The germline V gene has CDR1 LNHDA and CDR2 SQIVND (reference sequence). CDR3 length equals 14 residues. Deletions cut 6 bases from V and 1 base from J, with 12 bases between. The CDR3 is CASRDGGRNTEAFF. CDR3 sequence (DNA): TGTGCCAGTAGGGACGGAGGACGGAACACTGAAGCTTTCTTT.